The sequence of this T cell receptor (beta chain) was determined in a study of monozygotic twins with inflammatory bowel disease. TCRdb reprocessed the 5' RACE reads and keeps a single row for each CDR3 protein, giving no DNA. The table lists approximately 300,000 distinct CDR3 sequences. The CDR3 has 15 amino acids. CDR1 and CDR2 from the germline V gene are SGHTA and FQGTGA. This clonotype originated in a human donor with ulcerative colitis or Crohn's disease, or a healthy co-twin of an affected twin (not recorded which). The chain is built from TRBV7-3 and TRBJ2-1; TCRdb gives TRBD2 as the D gene, but with no DNA this cannot be confirmed. Source material: blood. The CDR3 sequence: CASSLQGLATNEQFF.